The clone carrying this T cell receptor beta chain was detected a few times. This CDR3 has 17 amino acids. The J segment lost 5 bases and the V segment lost 2 bases, leaving 14 bases of the junction unmatched. Germline CDR1 LGHDT, CDR2 YNNKEL (reference sequence). This sample is drawn from a study of blood T cell repertoires in COVID-19. At the level of the study: Samples came from the United States, Italy and Spain, spanning acute and convalescent COVID-19. In each case, the material was cDNA or gDNA derived from T cells, B-cell-depleted T cells, or PBMCs.

In the source study's methods: The assay estimated nucleated cells by amplifying reference gene primers. Profiling relied on immunoSEQ multiplex PCR, and the TCRdb table lists in-frame clones only, not all of them. V, J and clone size are taken as reported in that table, and D and trimming were inferred from the DNA itself. Of hundreds of thousands of clones in the sample, approximately 86% were seen once. The specimen sequenced was peripheral blood. The chain is built from TRBV3-1 (or the pseudogene TRBV3-2) and TRBJ1-2, with 7 bases fitting TRBD1. The receptor's source is a woman in her 50s who had recovered from COVID-19. The CDR3 protein is CASSQPGQLVKLYGYTF. As DNA, the CDR3 is TGTGCCAGCAGCCAACCGGGACAGCTGGTTAAATTGTATGGCTACACCTTC.